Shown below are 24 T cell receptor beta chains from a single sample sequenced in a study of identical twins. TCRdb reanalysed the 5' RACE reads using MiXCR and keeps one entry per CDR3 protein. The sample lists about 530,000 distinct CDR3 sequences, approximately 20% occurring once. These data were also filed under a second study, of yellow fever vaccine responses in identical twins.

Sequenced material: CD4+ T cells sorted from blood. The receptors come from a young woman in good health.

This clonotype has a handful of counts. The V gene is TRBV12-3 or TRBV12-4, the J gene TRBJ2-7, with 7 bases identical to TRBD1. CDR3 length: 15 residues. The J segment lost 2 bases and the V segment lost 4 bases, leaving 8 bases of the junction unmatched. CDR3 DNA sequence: TGTGCCAGCAGTTATTGGCAGGGGGTCGCCTACGAGCAGTACTTC. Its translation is CASSYWQGVAYEQYF.

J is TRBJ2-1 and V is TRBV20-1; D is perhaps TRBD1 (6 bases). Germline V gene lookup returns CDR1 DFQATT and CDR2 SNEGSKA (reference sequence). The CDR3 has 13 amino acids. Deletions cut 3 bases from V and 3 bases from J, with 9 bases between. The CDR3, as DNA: TGCAGTGCTAGCTGGACAGTCTACAATGAGCAGTTCTTC. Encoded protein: CSASWTVYNEQFF.

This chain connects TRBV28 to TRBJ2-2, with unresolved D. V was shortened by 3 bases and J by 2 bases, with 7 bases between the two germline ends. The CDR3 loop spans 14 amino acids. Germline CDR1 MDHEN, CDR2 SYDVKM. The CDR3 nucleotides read TGTGCCAGCAGTTTTTTCCAAAACACCGGGGAGCTGTTTTTT. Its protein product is CASSFFQNTGELFF.

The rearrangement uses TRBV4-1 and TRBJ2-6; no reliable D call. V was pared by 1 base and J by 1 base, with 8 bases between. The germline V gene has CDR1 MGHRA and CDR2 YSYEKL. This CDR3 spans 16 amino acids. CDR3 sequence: CASSQGIRSGANVLTF. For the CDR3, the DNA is TGCGCCAGCAGCCAAGGGATACGATCTGGGGCCAACGTCCTGACTTTC.

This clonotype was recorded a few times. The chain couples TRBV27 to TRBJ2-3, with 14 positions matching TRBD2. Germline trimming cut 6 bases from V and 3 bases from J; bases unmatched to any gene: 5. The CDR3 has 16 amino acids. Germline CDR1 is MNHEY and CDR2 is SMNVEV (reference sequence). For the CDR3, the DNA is TGTGCCAGCAGGGAGACTAGCGGGGGGGTGACAGATACGCAGTATTTT. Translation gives CASRETSGGVTDTQYF.

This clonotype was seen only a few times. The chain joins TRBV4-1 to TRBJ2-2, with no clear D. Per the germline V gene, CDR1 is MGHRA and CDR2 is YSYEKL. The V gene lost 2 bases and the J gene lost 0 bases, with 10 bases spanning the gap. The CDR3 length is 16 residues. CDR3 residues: CASSQLRGTNTGELFF. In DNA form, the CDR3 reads TGCGCCAGCAGCCAATTGCGTGGGACGAACACCGGGGAGCTGTTTTTT.

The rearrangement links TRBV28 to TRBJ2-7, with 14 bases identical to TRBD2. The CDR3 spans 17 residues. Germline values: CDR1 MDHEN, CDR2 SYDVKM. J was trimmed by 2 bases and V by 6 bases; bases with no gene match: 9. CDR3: CASSPPGLAGGPYEQYF. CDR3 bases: TGTGCCAGCAGCCCTCCCGGACTAGCGGGGGGACCCTACGAGCAGTACTTC.

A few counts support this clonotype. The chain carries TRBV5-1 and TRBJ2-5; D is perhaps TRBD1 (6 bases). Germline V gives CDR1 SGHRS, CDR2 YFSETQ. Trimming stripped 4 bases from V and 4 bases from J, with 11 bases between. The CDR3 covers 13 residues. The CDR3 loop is CASSPGTSETQYF. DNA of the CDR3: TGCGCCAGCAGCCCGGGGACATCAGAGACCCAGTACTTC.

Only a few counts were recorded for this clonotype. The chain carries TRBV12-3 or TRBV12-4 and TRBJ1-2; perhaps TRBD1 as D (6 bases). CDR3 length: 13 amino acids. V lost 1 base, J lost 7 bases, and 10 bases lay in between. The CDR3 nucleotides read TGTGCCAGCAGTTTAGTGGGGGCGCGTGGCTACACCTTC. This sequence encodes CASSLVGARGYTF.

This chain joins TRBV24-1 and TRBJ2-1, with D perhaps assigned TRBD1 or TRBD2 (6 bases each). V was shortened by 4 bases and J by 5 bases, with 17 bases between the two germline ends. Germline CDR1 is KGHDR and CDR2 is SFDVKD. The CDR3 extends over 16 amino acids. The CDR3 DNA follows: TGTGCCACCAGTGAACGCCCCGGGGGCTTTGACAATGAGCAGTTCTTC. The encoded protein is CATSERPGGFDNEQFF.

CDR3 sequence reads: CASSVGGQYSYEQYF. Written as DNA, the CDR3 is TGTGCCAGCAGCGTCGGGGGACAGTACTCCTACGAGCAGTACTTC. The V gene is TRBV9, the J gene TRBJ2-7; tentative D call: TRBD1 (7 bases). V was clipped by 2 bases and J by 0 bases, with 12 bases between them. This CDR3 has 15 residues. Germline V CDR1 and CDR2: SGDLS, YYNGEE.

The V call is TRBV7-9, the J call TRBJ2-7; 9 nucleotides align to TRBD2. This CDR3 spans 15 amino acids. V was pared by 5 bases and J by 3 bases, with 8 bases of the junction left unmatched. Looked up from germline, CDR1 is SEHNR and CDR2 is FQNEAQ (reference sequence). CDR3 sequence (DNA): TGTGCCAGCAGCACATCCGGGACTAGCAGCTACGAGCAGTACTTC. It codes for CASSTSGTSSYEQYF.

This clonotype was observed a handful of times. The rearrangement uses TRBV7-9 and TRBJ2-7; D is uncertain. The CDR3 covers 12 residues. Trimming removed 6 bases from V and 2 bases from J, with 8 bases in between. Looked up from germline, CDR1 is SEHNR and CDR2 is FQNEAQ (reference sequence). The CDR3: CASSPDTYEQYF. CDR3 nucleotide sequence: TGTGCCAGCAGTCCAGATACCTACGAGCAGTACTTC. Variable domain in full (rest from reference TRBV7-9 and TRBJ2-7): DTGVSQNPRHKITKRGQNVTFRCDPISEHNRLYWYRQTLGQGPEFLTYFQNEAQLEKSRLLSDRFSAERPKGSFSTLEIQRTEQGDSAMYLCASSPDTYEQYFGPGTRLTVT.

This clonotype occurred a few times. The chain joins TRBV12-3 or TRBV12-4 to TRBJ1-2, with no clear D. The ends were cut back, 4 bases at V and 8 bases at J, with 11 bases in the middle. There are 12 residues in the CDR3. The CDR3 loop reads CASSSDFWGYTF. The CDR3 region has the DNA TGTGCCAGCAGTTCCGATTTTTGGGGCTACACCTTC.

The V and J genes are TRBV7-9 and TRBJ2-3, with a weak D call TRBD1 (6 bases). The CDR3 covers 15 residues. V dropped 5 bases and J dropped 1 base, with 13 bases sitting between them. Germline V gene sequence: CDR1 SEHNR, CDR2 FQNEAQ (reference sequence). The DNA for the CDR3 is TGTGCCAGCAGCCCCAGGCAGGGGCGCACAGATACGCAGTATTTT. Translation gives CASSPRQGRTDTQYF.

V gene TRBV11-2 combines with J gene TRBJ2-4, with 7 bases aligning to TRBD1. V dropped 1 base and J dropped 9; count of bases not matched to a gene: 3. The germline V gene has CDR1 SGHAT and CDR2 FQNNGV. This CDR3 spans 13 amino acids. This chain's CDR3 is CASSLGGQTIQYF. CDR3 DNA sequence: TGTGCCAGCAGCTTAGGGGGACAGACCATTCAGTACTTC.

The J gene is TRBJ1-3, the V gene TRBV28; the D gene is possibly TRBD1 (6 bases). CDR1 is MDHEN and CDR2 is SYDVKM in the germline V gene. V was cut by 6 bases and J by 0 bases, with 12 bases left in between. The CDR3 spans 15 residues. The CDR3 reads CASSTGHHSGNTIYF. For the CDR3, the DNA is TGTGCCAGCAGCACGGGACACCACTCTGGAAACACCATATATTTT.

CDR3 DNA sequence: TGTGCCAGCAGTAAGTGGACTAGCGGGGCCACCGGGGAGCTGTTTTTT. Its protein is CASSKWTSGATGELFF. This chain connects TRBV6-1 to TRBJ2-2; TRBD2 matches 12 bases. After removal of 5 bases from V and 4 bases from J, the junction contained 5 bases not matched to a gene. Germline-derived CDR1 and CDR2 are MNHNS and SASEGT. CDR3 length: 16 amino acids.

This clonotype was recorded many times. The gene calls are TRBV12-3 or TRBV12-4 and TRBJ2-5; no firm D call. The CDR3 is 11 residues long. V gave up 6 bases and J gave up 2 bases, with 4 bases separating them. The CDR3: CASSTQETQYF. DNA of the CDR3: TGTGCCAGCAGCACACAAGAGACCCAGTACTTC.

CDR3 protein: CSAPTRGNTDTQYF. The CDR3 nucleotides read TGCAGTGCTCCTACGAGGGGGAACACAGATACGCAGTATTTT. The V gene is TRBV20-1, the J gene TRBJ2-3, with a tentative D call TRBD1 (6 bases). Germline CDR1 DFQATT, CDR2 SNEGSKA (reference sequence). V gave up 5 bases and J gave up 2 bases, with 14 bases separating them. This CDR3 is 14 amino acids long.

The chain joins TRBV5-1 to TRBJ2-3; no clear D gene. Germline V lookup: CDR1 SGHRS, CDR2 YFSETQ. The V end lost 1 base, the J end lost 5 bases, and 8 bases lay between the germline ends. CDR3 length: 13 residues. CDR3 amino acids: CASSLLPEDTQYF. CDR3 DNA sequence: TGCGCCAGCAGCTTGCTTCCGGAAGATACGCAGTATTTT.

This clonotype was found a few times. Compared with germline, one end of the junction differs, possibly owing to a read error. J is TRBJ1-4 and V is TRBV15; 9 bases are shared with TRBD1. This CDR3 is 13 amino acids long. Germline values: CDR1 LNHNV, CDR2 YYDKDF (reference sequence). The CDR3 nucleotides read TGTGCCACCCGACCACAAACGGGACAGGGTCAAATTTTT. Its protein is CATRPQTGQGQIF.

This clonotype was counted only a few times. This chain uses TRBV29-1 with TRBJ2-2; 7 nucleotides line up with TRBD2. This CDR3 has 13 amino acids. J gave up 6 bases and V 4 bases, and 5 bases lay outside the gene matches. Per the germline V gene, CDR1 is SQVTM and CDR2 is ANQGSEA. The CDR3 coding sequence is TGCAGCGTTGTGGGGACTATGGCCGGGGAGCTGTTTTTT. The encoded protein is CSVVGTMAGELFF.

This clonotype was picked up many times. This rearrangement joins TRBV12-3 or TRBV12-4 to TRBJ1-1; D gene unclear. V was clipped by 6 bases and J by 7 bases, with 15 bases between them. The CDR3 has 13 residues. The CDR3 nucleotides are TGTGCCAGCAGATCAAGACACAGAATTGAAGCTTTCTTT. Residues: CASRSRHRIEAFF.